Listed below are T cell receptor beta chains from one sample, sequenced in a study of PD-L1 blockade in urothelial cancer. Sequenced by immunoSEQ multiplex PCR; TCRdb stores in-frame clones only, minus some. Among some 52,000 clones listed, around 82% were seen once. The sequencing used PBMCs, collected around atezolizumab (anti-PD-L1) treatment. These receptor sequences come from a man between 35 and 55 years old with urothelial cancer. CDR3s include the opening cysteine and the closing phenylalanine or tryptophan. Fields, in order: V gene, J gene, D gene, clone size, CDR3 protein, CDR3 DNA. D genes are given only for firm matches. The listing skips clone size in some rows; elsewhere it reads once, few, many or a size class.

TRBV27	TRBJ1-5	NA	few	CASSLRGARGNQPQHF	TGTGCCAGCAGTTTACGGGGGGCTAGGGGCAATCAGCCCCAGCATTTT
TRBV25-1	TRBJ2-1	TRBD2	NA	CASSASGSTYNEQFF	TGTGCCAGCAGTGCTAGCGGGAGTACCTACAATGAGCAGTTCTTC
TRBV5-6	TRBJ2-2	NA	NA	CASSLAVAGTGELFF	TGTGCCAGCAGCTTGGCGGTCGCCGGCACCGGGGAGCTGTTTTTT
TRBV10-2	TRBJ1-2	TRBD1	NA	CASSEFETGANGYTF	TGCGCCAGCAGTGAGTTTGAGACAGGGGCAAATGGCTACACCTTC
TRBV7-8	TRBJ2-1	TRBD2	NA	CASSLAQGTSEIFRRSYNEQFF	TGTGCCAGCAGCTTAGCGCAGGGGACTAGCGAAATATTTAGAAGGTCCTACAATGAGCAGTTCTTC
TRBV19	TRBJ1-5	NA	NA	CASSAGARQPQHF	TGTGCCAGTAGTGCGGGGGCACGACAGCCCCAGCATTTT
TRBV9	TRBJ1-1	TRBD1	NA	CASRGIEGEAFF	TGTGCCTCCAGGGGGATAGAGGGAGAAGCTTTCTTT
TRBV7-3	TRBJ2-1	TRBD1	NA	CASSPKVGDRGYNEQFF	TGTGCCAGCAGCCCAAAGGTGGGGGACAGGGGCTACAATGAGCAGTTCTTC
TRBV18	TRBJ2-7	NA	NA	CASSPNSHKSDEQYF	TGTGCCAGCTCACCCAATTCCCACAAAAGCGACGAGCAGTACTTC
TRBV9	TRBJ1-3	NA	NA	CASSVDQGAGNTIYF	TGTGCCAGCAGCGTAGATCAAGGGGCTGGAAACACCATATATTTT
TRBV4-1	TRBJ1-1	TRBD1	NA	CASSQGQGMNTEAFF	TGCGCCAGCAGCCAGGGACAGGGCATGAACACTGAAGCTTTCTTT
TRBV30	TRBJ2-3	TRBD2	NA	CAWSGPGLAGTDTQYF	TGTGCCTGGAGTGGGCCGGGACTAGCGGGTACAGATACGCAGTATTTT
TRBV29-1	TRBJ1-2	NA	NA	CSPYSPGDNYGYTF	TGCAGCCCATATTCGCCAGGGGATAACTATGGCTACACCTTC
TRBV2	TRBJ2-7	TRBD2	NA	CANLAGGPGEQYF	TGTGCCAACTTAGCGGGAGGGCCGGGGGAGCAGTACTTC
TRBV7-9	TRBJ2-1	NA	once	CAINPGRDNEQFF	TGTGCCATCAATCCGGGCAGGGACAATGAGCAGTTCTTC
TRBV28	TRBJ1-5	TRBD1	NA	CASRPTGGSNQPQHF	TGTGCCAGCAGACCGACAGGGGGTAGCAATCAGCCCCAGCATTTT
TRBV19	TRBJ2-7	TRBD1	NA	CATQGQGYEQYF	TGTGCCACCCAGGGACAGGGGTACGAGCAGTACTTC
TRBV5-1	TRBJ2-2	NA	few	CASSEAQVTGELFF	TGCGCCAGCAGCGAAGCCCAAGTTACCGGGGAGCTGTTTTTT
TRBV7-9	TRBJ1-2	TRBD1	NA	CASSGGQVLGYGYTF	TGTGCCAGCAGCGGGGGACAGGTATTGGGCTATGGCTACACCTTC
TRBV4-1	TRBJ2-1	NA	NA	CASSQEGSAPNEQFF	TGCGCCAGCAGCCAAGAGGGCTCGGCGCCCAATGAGCAGTTCTTC
TRBV19	TRBJ1-2	NA	NA	CASDDRFGYGYTF	TGTGCCAGTGACGACAGGTTCGGCTATGGCTACACCTTC
TRBV29-1	TRBJ1-1	TRBD1	few	CSVRQGQSNTEAFF	TGCAGCGTCCGACAGGGCCAATCGAACACTGAAGCTTTCTTT
TRBV5-5	TRBJ2-7	NA	NA	CASSLGLITYEQYF	TGTGCCAGCAGCTTGGGGCTGATTACCTACGAGCAGTACTTC
TRBV19	TRBJ1-2	TRBD1	once	CASTGTGEIYGYTF	TGTGCCAGTACCGGGACAGGGGAGATTTATGGCTACACCTTC
TRBV30	TRBJ2-3	TRBD2	NA	CAWAPGGEGDTQYF	TGTGCCTGGGCTCCGGGGGGAGAGGGAGATACGCAGTATTTT
TRBV27	TRBJ1-1	NA	NA	CASSLRGLNTEAFF	TGTGCCAGCAGTTTAAGGGGTCTTAACACTGAAGCTTTCTTT
TRBV30	TRBJ2-2	TRBD2	few	CAWAGGTSGSTGELFF	TGTGCCTGGGCTGGGGGGACTAGCGGGAGCACCGGGGAGCTGTTTTTT
TRBV28	TRBJ1-3	TRBD1	NA	CASSRAGQGAGGNTIYF	TGTGCCAGCAGTCGGGCGGGACAGGGGGCGGGTGGAAACACCATATATTTT
TRBV6-1	TRBJ2-7	NA	NA	CASSDRHREGYEQYF	TGTGCCAGCAGTGACCGACACAGGGAAGGCTACGAGCAGTACTTC
TRBV7-9	TRBJ1-1	NA	NA	CASRGFTEAFF	TGTGCCAGCCGGGGGTTCACTGAAGCTTTCTTT
TRBV28	TRBJ1-5	TRBD1	NA	CASSFSGGRNQPQHF	TGTGCCAGCAGTTTCTCAGGGGGGCGCAATCAGCCCCAGCATTTT
TRBV7-2	TRBJ1-5	NA	NA	CASSLEARRGNQPQHF	TGTGCCAGCAGCTTAGAGGCCAGACGGGGAAATCAGCCCCAGCATTTT
TRBV4-2	TRBJ2-3	NA	once	CASSRGDKSSSTDTQYF	TGTGCCAGCAGCCGAGGGGACAAGTCTTCTAGCACAGATACGCAGTATTTT
TRBV20-1	TRBJ2-7	NA	NA	CSASSYEQYF	TGCAGTGCTTCTTCCTACGAGCAGTACTTC
TRBV7-3	TRBJ2-1	NA	NA	CASSLPGSNEQFF	TGTGCCAGCAGCTTGCCGGGGAGCAATGAGCAGTTCTTC
TRBV5-1	TRBJ1-5	TRBD1	NA	CASSQGTDPNQPQHF	TGCGCCAGCAGCCAGGGGACAGACCCTAATCAGCCCCAGCATTTT
TRBV10-2	TRBJ1-1	TRBD1	once	CASSDGAGQGLNTEAFF	TGCGCCAGCAGTGATGGGGCGGGACAGGGTTTGAACACTGAAGCTTTCTTT
TRBV4-2	TRBJ2-7	NA	NA	CASSQEARVGEQYF	TGTGCCAGCAGCCAAGAAGCCAGGGTAGGCGAGCAGTACTTC
TRBV28	TRBJ2-4	TRBD1	NA	CASSFRFLDRAKNIQYF	TGTGCCAGCAGTTTTCGTTTCTTGGACAGGGCCAAAAACATTCAGTACTTC
TRBV7-2	TRBJ2-7	TRBD2	NA	CASSPRSSGLEQYF	TGTGCCAGCAGCCCCCGTTCTAGCGGGCTCGAGCAGTACTTC
TRBV29-1	TRBJ1-5	TRBD1	NA	CSVKQGASNQPQHF	TGCAGCGTTAAGCAGGGGGCTAGCAATCAGCCCCAGCATTTT
TRBV4-3	TRBJ2-7	NA	NA	CASSQDPGLPNYEQYF	TGCGCCAGCAGCCAAGATCCCGGACTCCCCAACTACGAGCAGTACTTC
TRBV7-9	TRBJ2-2	TRBD2	NA	CASSPSGRANTGELFF	TGTGCCAGCAGCCCTAGCGGGAGGGCGAACACCGGGGAGCTGTTTTTT
TRBV19	TRBJ1-2	TRBD1	NA	CASSPPPGQGARINYGYTF	TGTGCCAGTAGCCCCCCCCCGGGACAGGGGGCGCGAATTAACTATGGCTACACCTTC
TRBV11-3	TRBJ2-3	NA	few	CASSFGGDTDTQYF	TGTGCCAGCAGCTTCGGGGGTGACACAGATACGCAGTATTTT